This T cell receptor (beta chain) came from a study of T cell responses to AZD1222 COVID-19 vaccine. The wider study: Some second doses came at about 4 weeks and others at about 12 weeks; these were pooled. Study-level points and caveats: Among the donors, most were white British and more were female, and clonal diversity was possibly underestimated. Nearly half of the spike-specific TCRs reportedly recognize variant regions that carry no mutations.

Generated by immunoSEQ multiplex PCR, the TCRdb table keeps only in-frame clones and is missing some. Here the sample spans 74,000 or so clones, about 85% being singletons. Germline CDR1 SGHVS, CDR2 FNYEAQ. Trimming at V came to 3 bases and at J to 4 bases, leaving 2 bases not matched to a gene. This CDR3 is 14 amino acids long. A word on this clone: Its antigen is unknown.

Sequences were derived from peripheral blood, sampled on day 0 of AZD1222 vaccination. The TCR sequence derives from an adult in good health. The rearrangement links TRBV7-6 to TRBJ2-3; 9 bases are a match to TRBD2. Written as DNA, the CDR3 is TGTGCCAGCAGCTTCGGCGGGGGGGCAGATACGCAGTATTTT. It encodes CASSFGGGADTQYF.